The 8 T cell receptor beta chains listed next were all sequenced from one sample in a study of cytomegalovirus exposure and HLA in healthy donors (dated by TCRdb to about 2017). Receptor libraries were prepared by the immunoSEQ multiplex PCR assay. For the multiplex PCR, a mixture combining 60 forward primers for TCR Vbeta segments and 13 reverse primers for TCR Jbeta segments was used. TCRdb provides this immuneACCESS table in a form limited to in-frame rearrangements. Some clones are lacking; in checked studies, under half of them reflect an unresolved V gene, and why the rest are absent is not known. The sample profile shows 120,000 or so clones; approximately 80% of them were found once. Clones ranked in the top ten supply roughly 3.2% of the sample. The sample taken for sequencing was PBMCs. These receptors were taken from a man aged 30-40 years in good health and CMV-seronegative.

This clone came up once. The CDR3 protein is CASSLRGQPQHF. In DNA form, the CDR3 reads TGTGCCAGCAGCTTAAGGGGGCAGCCCCAGCATTTT. The chain carries TRBV7-9 and TRBJ1-5, with D possibly TRBD1 on 6 matching bases. This CDR3 is 12 amino acids long. V was trimmed by 2 bases and J by 7 bases, leaving 6 bases between them. The germline V gene encodes CDR1 SEHNR and CDR2 FQNEAQ (reference sequence).

This clone has a handful of counts. The chain is built from TRBV6-1 and TRBJ2-3, with 8 positions matching TRBD2. The germline V gene encodes CDR1 MNHNS and CDR2 SASEGT. V gave up 8 bases and J gave up 0 bases; unmatched junction bases: 7. The CDR3 spans 15 residues. The CDR3 loop reads CASHRLATSTDTQYF. The CDR3 DNA sequence: TGTGCCAGCCATCGACTAGCGACTAGCACAGATACGCAGTATTTT.

The chain employs TRBV30 and TRBJ1-2; tentative D call: TRBD1 (5 bases). The CDR3 runs to 14 residues. V gave up 5 bases and J gave up 2 bases, with 15 bases separating them. CDR1 is GTSNPN, CDR2 SVGIG, per germline (reference sequence). Written as DNA, the CDR3 is TGTGCCTGGTCTACTCTACAGGCCAACTATGGCTACACCTTC. Translating it yields CAWSTLQANYGYTF. Full variable domain (outside the CDR3, taken from reference TRBV30 and TRBJ1-2): SQTIHQWPATLVQPVGSPLSLECTVEGTSNPNLYWYRQAAGRGLQLLFYSVGIGQISSEVPQNLSASRPQDRQFILSSKKLLLSDSGFYLCAWSTLQANYGYTFGSGTRLTVV.

This sequence joins TRBV28 and TRBJ1-5; D ambiguous. V dropped 2 bases and J dropped 5 bases, with 10 bases sitting between them. Germline loops: CDR1 MDHEN, CDR2 SYDVKM. The CDR3 covers 14 residues. In DNA, the CDR3 is TGTGCCAGCAGTTTAGGGCGGGAGTATCAGCCCCAGCATTTT. Its translation is CASSLGREYQPQHF.

V and J are TRBV14 and TRBJ1-1; the D is unclear. In germline, CDR1 is SGHDN, CDR2 FVKESK. The CDR3 has 13 residues. Trimming took 3 bases from V and 1 from J, leaving 6 bases between them. The CDR3 sequence: CASSQQSNTEAFF. The DNA of the CDR3 is TGTGCCAGCAGCCAGCAGTCGAACACTGAAGCTTTCTTT.

In nucleotides, the CDR3 is TGTGCCAGCAGGCCGGGACAGGGGGGCAACACCATATATTTT. Amino acids: CASRPGQGGNTIYF. This chain links TRBV28 with TRBJ1-3, with 11 bases aligning to TRBD1. The CDR3 covers 14 residues. Germline V gene sequence: CDR1 MDHEN, CDR2 SYDVKM. V lost 6 bases to trimming and J lost 7 bases; unmatched junction nucleotides: 5.

This chain uses TRBV4-1 with TRBJ1-4; D is unresolved. Germline CDR1 and CDR2: MGHRA and YSYEKL. Between the trimmed V and J ends, which lost 2 bases and 4 bases, there was a span of 8 bases. The CDR3 covers 14 residues. CDR3 region: CASSQIQSNEKLFF. For the CDR3, the DNA is TGCGCCAGCAGCCAAATACAAAGTAATGAAAAACTGTTTTTT.

The J gene is TRBJ1-1, the V gene TRBV5-5, with 7 bases that match TRBD1. Trimming cost V 4 bases and J 7 bases; bases outside gene matches: 10. Germline V lookup: CDR1 SGHKS, CDR2 YYEKEE (reference sequence). The CDR3 runs 14 residues. CDR3 sequence (DNA): TGTGCCAGCAGCCCGGAAAGTAGACAGGGTGAAGCTTTCTTT. This encodes CASSPESRQGEAFF.